This T cell receptor (beta chain) appears in the sequencing data of a study of response to subunit inactivated influenza vaccine. This clonotype has only a few counts. Its cognate antigen is unknown. MiXCR was run by TCRdb on the RT-PCR reads, yielding one entry per CDR3 protein. The sample includes roughly 500,000 distinct CDR3 sequences, more than 15% of them seen just once. Overall study results and limits: Every seasonal influenza vaccination brings in few new T cells, the authors suggested.

From germline, CDR1 is MNHEY and CDR2 SVGEGT. V lost 11 bases, J lost 5 bases, and 21 bases lay in between. The CDR3 is 14 amino acids. The sequence came from a man aged 50-75 years who received an inactivated influenza vaccine. The sequences come from CD4+ T cells sorted from PBMCs, collected around 2 years after vaccination. The chain links TRBV6-2 or TRBV6-3 to TRBJ2-5; a weak D match, TRBD2 (5 bases). In DNA, the CDR3 is TGTGCCGGAAAAGGAGGCCCCTGGACCGAGACCCAGTACTTC. Its protein is CAGKGGPWTETQYF.